This TCR beta chain emerged from a study of blood T cell repertoires in COVID-19. Study overall: Samples came from the United States, Italy and Spain, spanning acute and convalescent COVID-19. From T cells, B-cell-depleted T cells, or PBMCs came the material, which was cDNA or gDNA.

Under the authors' procedure: Reference gene primer amplification gave estimated nucleated cell counts. TCRdb keeps only in-frame clones here, not all; method: immunoSEQ multiplex PCR. The D gene and trimming were derived from the DNA, and the V and J assignments and clone size from that table. The sample carries about 220,000 clones, 80% to 85% recorded once. The germline gives CDR1 SGHRS, CDR2 YFSETQ. The ends were cut back, 1 base at V and 12 bases at J, with 8 bases in the middle. There are 11 residues in the CDR3. Input material: peripheral blood. The TCR sequence derives from a man aged 25 to 45 with active or convalescent COVID-19. The chain has TRBV5-1 and TRBJ2-1; tentatively, D is TRBD1 (6 bases). CDR3 in amino acids: CASSLSGVQFF. The CDR3 region has the DNA TGCGCCAGCAGCTTGTCAGGGGTGCAGTTCTTC.